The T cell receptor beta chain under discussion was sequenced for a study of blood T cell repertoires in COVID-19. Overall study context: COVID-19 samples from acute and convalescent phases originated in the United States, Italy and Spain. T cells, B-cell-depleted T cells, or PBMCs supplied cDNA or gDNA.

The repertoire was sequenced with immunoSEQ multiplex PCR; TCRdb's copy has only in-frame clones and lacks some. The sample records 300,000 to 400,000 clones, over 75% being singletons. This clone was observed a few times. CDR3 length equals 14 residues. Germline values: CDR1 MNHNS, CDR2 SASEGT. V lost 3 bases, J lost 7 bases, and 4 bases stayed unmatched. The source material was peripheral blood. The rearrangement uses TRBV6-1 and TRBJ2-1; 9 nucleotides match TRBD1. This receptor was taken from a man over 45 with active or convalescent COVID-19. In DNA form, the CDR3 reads TGTGCCAGCAGTGAGGGACAGGGTGGTAATGAGCAGTTCTTC. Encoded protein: CASSEGQGGNEQFF.